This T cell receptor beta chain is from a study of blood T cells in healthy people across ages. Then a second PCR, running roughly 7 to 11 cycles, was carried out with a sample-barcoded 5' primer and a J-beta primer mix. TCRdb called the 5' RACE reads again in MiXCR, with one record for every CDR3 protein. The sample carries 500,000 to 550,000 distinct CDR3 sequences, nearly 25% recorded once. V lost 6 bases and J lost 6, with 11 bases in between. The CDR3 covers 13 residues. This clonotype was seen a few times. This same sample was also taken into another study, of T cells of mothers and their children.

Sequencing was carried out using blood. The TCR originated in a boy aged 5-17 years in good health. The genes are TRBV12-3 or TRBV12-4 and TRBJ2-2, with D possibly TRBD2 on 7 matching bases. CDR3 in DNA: TGTGCCAGCAGGATAGGGGGGGCCGGGGAGCTGTTTTTT. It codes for CASRIGGAGELFF.